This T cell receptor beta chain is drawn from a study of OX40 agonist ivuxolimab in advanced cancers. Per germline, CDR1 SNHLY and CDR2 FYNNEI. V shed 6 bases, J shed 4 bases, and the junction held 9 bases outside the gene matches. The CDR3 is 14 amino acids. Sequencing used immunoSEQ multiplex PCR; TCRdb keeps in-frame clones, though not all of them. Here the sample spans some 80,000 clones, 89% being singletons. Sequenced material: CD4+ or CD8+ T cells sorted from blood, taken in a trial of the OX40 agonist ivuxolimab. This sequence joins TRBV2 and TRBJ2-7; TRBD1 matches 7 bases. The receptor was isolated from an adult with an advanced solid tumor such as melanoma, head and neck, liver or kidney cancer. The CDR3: CASSTQGMEYEQYF. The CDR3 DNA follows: TGTGCCAGCAGCACACAGGGGATGGAATACGAGCAGTACTTC.